A selection of T cell receptor beta chains follows, all from one sample in a study of T cells in Graves' hyperthyroidism and ophthalmopathy. TCRdb independently ran MiXCR on the multiplex PCR reads; one entry per CDR3 protein. The data hold roughly 510,000 distinct CDR3 sequences, with about a fifth observed a single time. The sample comprised blood. These TCRs come from a young man with Graves' hyperthyroidism. Each CDR3 is given with its conserved first and last residue. D genes are given only for firm matches. Clone size is not always given. Where it is, it says once, few, many or a class for expanded clones.

D gene	clone size	CDR3 length	V gene	J gene	CDR3 DNA	CDR3 protein
NA	many	14	TRBV6-1	TRBJ1-2	TGTGCCAGCAGTGAAGTTTGGGGAAACTATGGCTACACCTTC	CASSEVWGNYGYTF
NA	many	14	TRBV28	TRBJ2-7	TGTGCCAGCAGTCCCCGACAGGGAGGCTACGAGCAGTACTTC	CASSPRQGGYEQYF
TRBD2	once	20	TRBV28	TRBJ2-7	TGTGCCAGCAGTTCTCCCCGGACTAGCGGGAGTATCTTATCGGCCTACGAGCAGTACTTC	CASSSPRTSGSILSAYEQYF
NA	NA	15	TRBV19	TRBJ2-5	TGTGCCAGTTCTGCAGGTACCAGAAGCCAAGAGACCCAGTACTTC	CASSAGTRSQETQYF
TRBD2	NA	17	TRBV6-2/TRBV6-3	TRBJ2-3	TGTGCCAGCAGGCGCGTCGTCAGCGGGACTAGCACAGATACGCAGTATTTT	CASRRVVSGTSTDTQYF
NA	many	15	TRBV12-3/TRBV12-4	TRBJ1-5	TGTGCCAGCAGATCCCAGGGCGGTAGCAATCAGCCCCAGCATTTT	CASRSQGGSNQPQHF
NA	NA	13	TRBV12-3/TRBV12-4	TRBJ1-1	TGTGCCAGCAGCCGGGACACCTACACTGAAGCTTTCTTT	CASSRDTYTEAFF
TRBD1	few	15	TRBV6-1	TRBJ1-1	TGTGCCAGCAGTGACAGGGAGGGGGCTAACACTGAAGCTTTCTTT	CASSDREGANTEAFF
TRBD1	many	15	TRBV7-3	TRBJ1-1	TGTGCCAGCAGCTCGGACAGGGGAATGAACACTGAAGCTTTCTTT	CASSSDRGMNTEAFF
NA	NA	14	TRBV28	TRBJ1-2	TGTGCCAGCAGTCGCTCGTGGATCGTCTATGGCTACACCTTC	CASSRSWIVYGYTF
NA	few	14	TRBV6-2/TRBV6-3	TRBJ1-1	TGTGCCAGCAGGTCAATACAGGGAGACACTGAAGCTTTCTTT	CASRSIQGDTEAFF
TRBD1	NA	13	TRBV6-1	TRBJ2-7	TGTGCCAGCAGGGACAGGGGATTCGGCGAGCAGTACTTC	CASRDRGFGEQYF
NA	many	12	TRBV20-1	TRBJ2-7	TGCAGTGCTAGAATGGGGGCTCGCGAGCAGTACTTC	CSARMGAREQYF
NA	many	15	TRBV27	TRBJ2-7	TGTGCCAGCAGCCCTTTTGGAGGGGGAATCTACGAGCAGTACTTC	CASSPFGGGIYEQYF
NA	NA	15	TRBV11-2	TRBJ2-3	TGTGCCAGCAGCCGAACCTACAACAGTATGGATACGCAGTATTTT	CASSRTYNSMDTQYF
NA	many	15	TRBV28	TRBJ1-1	TGTGCCAGCACTACTCCGGCCGGGGTGAACACTGAAGCTTTCTTT	CASTTPAGVNTEAFF
TRBD1	many	15	TRBV27	TRBJ1-2	TGTGCCAGCAGTTTAAACCGGGCAGGGGGCTATGGCTACACCTTC	CASSLNRAGGYGYTF
TRBD2	NA	15	TRBV12-3/TRBV12-4	TRBJ2-5	TGTGCCAGCAGTTTGAATTGGCGGGGGAGAGAGACCCAGTACTTC	CASSLNWRGRETQYF
TRBD1	NA	14	TRBV7-9	TRBJ1-2	TGTGCCAGCAGCCCGAAACAGGGGGCTAATGGCTACACCTTC	CASSPKQGANGYTF
NA	many	13	TRBV27	TRBJ1-5	TGTGCCAGCAGTTCACAGGGTCGGCAGCCCCAGCATTTT	CASSSQGRQPQHF
NA	NA	11	TRBV28	TRBJ2-7	TGTGCCACCGAGGGAGCATACGAGCAGTACTTC	CATEGAYEQYF
TRBD1	many	13	TRBV12-3/TRBV12-4	TRBJ2-2	TGTGCCAGCGGGACAGGGGTCACCGGGGAGCTGTTTTTT	CASGTGVTGELFF
TRBD2	NA	17	TRBV7-2	TRBJ2-1	TGTGCCAGCAGCTTAACGACTAGCGGGGGTGAATACAATGAGCAGTTCTTC	CASSLTTSGGEYNEQFF
NA	many	15	TRBV12-3/TRBV12-4	TRBJ2-7	TGTGCCAGCAGTTCAGGCAGCAGGTCGACCTACGAGCAGTACTTC	CASSSGSRSTYEQYF
NA	few	14	TRBV5-1	TRBJ2-5	TGCGCCAGCAGCTCGGCCGGTGGTAAAGAGACCCAGTACTTC	CASSSAGGKETQYF
NA	many	13	TRBV11-1	TRBJ2-5	TGTGCCAGCAGGGGGGCACTTCAAGAGACCCAGTACTTC	CASRGALQETQYF
NA	few	14	TRBV2	TRBJ2-7	TGTGCCAGCAGTGGGGAGAATGAGGGCTACGAGCAGTACTTC	CASSGENEGYEQYF
NA	many	13	TRBV20-1	TRBJ1-3	TGCAGTGCTAGAGACGGCAGAGGAAACACCATATATTTT	CSARDGRGNTIYF
NA	many	16	TRBV27	TRBJ2-2	TGTGCCAGCAGTCCCGTTAATTGGGTCGACACCGGGGAGCTGTTTTTT	CASSPVNWVDTGELFF
NA	NA	14	TRBV6-1	TRBJ2-5	TGTGCCAGCAAGGGAGAGTTTTCGGGAGAGACCCAGTACTTC	CASKGEFSGETQYF
NA	few	14	TRBV6-5	TRBJ1-1	TGTGCCAGCAGTTACTCGGCACTGGACACTGAAGCTTTCTTT	CASSYSALDTEAFF
NA	many	12	TRBV6-5	TRBJ1-3	TGTGCCAGCAGTTACAGGGGTTTCACCATATATTTT	CASSYRGFTIYF
NA	many	13	TRBV6-1	TRBJ2-7	TGTGCCAGCAGTGATCCCGACAATTACGAGCAGTACTTC	CASSDPDNYEQYF
TRBD1	many	13	TRBV30	TRBJ1-2	TGTGCCTTGACAGGGGGCGCCTCCTATGGCTACACCTTC	CALTGGASYGYTF
NA	NA	15	TRBV6-1	TRBJ2-1	TGTGCCAGCAGTGAAGCGGGGGGCGCCTACAATGAGCAGTTCTTC	CASSEAGGAYNEQFF
NA	many	13	TRBV10-2	TRBJ2-2	TGCGCCAGCAGTGAGCCTCGTCCCGGGGAGCTGTTTTTT	CASSEPRPGELFF
TRBD2	NA	16	TRBV11-2	TRBJ2-3	TGTGCCAGCAGCGCGGGACTAGCGAGAAACAGGGATACGCAGTATTTT	CASSAGLARNRDTQYF
TRBD1	many	14	TRBV12-3/TRBV12-4	TRBJ2-2	TGTGCCAGCAGTGTAGACAGGGCGTCCGGGGAGCTGTTTTTT	CASSVDRASGELFF
NA	NA	13	TRBV2	TRBJ1-1	TGTGCCAGCCAAGGGATGGCGGACACTGAAGCTTTCTTT	CASQGMADTEAFF